This TCR beta chain was documented in a study of CD8+CD57+ T cells in acquired aplastic anemia. Study information: The sorted CD4+ and CD8+ cells yielded an average around 3 ug of DNA.

Genomic DNA provided the template from which TCR beta VDJ and CDR3 profiles were obtained. TCRdb redid the calling of the reads with MiXCR, one entry per CDR3 protein. Of about 160,000 distinct CDR3 sequences in the sample, 71% were seen once. Notes on the study in general: Found in both controls and patients were around 30 CD8+ CDR3 sequences. No significant patient-versus-control difference appeared in CD8+ Simpson's diversity.

As concerns this clonotype: Its specificity is unknown.

Patients selected for sequencing had displayed CD8+CD57+ cell expansion by flow cytometry. Receipt of therapy had not occurred in any patient by the time of blood sampling. The trim removed 6 bases at V and 7 bases at J, leaving 3 bases unmatched. The germline V gene has CDR1 ENHRY and CDR2 SYGVKD. This CDR3 has 13 amino acids. This chain joins TRBV10-3 and TRBJ1-5; TRBD1 agrees at 10 bases. Sequencing input: sorted CD4+, CD8+, or CD8+CD57+ T cells (not recorded which) from PBMCs. This TCR was recovered from a human donor with aplastic anemia. The CDR3: CAISDRGLQPQHF. CDR3 bases: TGTGCCATCAGCGACAGGGGGCTACAGCCCCAGCATTTT.